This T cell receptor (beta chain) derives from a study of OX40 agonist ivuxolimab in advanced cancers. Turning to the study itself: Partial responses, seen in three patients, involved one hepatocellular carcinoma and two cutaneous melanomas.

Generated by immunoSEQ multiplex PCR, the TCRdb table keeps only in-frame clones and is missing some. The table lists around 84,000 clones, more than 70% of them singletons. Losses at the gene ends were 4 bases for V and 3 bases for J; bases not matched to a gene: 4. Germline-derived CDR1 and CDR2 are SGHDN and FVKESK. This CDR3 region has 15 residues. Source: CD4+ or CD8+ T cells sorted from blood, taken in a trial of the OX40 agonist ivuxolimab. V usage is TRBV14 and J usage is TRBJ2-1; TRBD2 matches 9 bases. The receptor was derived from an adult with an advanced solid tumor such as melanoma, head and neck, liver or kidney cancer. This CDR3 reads CASSPTSGIYNEQFF. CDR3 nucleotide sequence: TGTGCCAGCAGCCCGACTAGCGGAATCTACAATGAGCAGTTCTTC.